A selection of T cell receptor beta chains follows, all from one sample in a study of Ad26.COV2.S vaccination and SARS-CoV-2 variants. The method was immunoSEQ multiplex PCR; TCRdb's version includes in-frame clones alone and lacks a portion of them. The sample shows roughly 510,000 clones, roughly 89% of them seen only once. The specimen comprised peripheral blood, sampled in a trial of Ad26.COV2.S vaccine versus placebo. The origin of the receptors is a person aged 18-60 years who received the Ad26.COV2.S COVID-19 vaccine or a placebo. CDR3s include the opening cysteine and the closing phenylalanine or tryptophan. D genes are given only for firm matches. Clone size appears in some rows only: once, few, many, or a class for an expanded clone.

j_call: TRBJ1-2; clone_size: NA; v_call: TRBV7-6; d_call: TRBD1; cdr3_nt: TGTGCCAGCAGCTTAACCGGGACAGAATACGGCTACACCTTC; cdr3_aa: CASSLTGTEYGYTF
j_call: TRBJ2-2; clone_size: NA; v_call: TRBV11-3; d_call: TRBD1; cdr3_nt: TGTGCCAGCAGCCCTGACAGGGGGCGCGGGGAGCTGTTTTTT; cdr3_aa: CASSPDRGRGELFF
j_call: TRBJ2-5; clone_size: NA; v_call: TRBV7-9; d_call: TRBD1; cdr3_nt: TGTGCCAGCAGCCCAAACCCGGGACAGGGAAAGGAGACCCAGTACTTC; cdr3_aa: CASSPNPGQGKETQYF
j_call: TRBJ2-7; clone_size: NA; v_call: TRBV2; d_call: TRBD2; cdr3_nt: TGTGCCAGCAGCGTGGGACTAGCGAAGACCTACGAGCAGTACTTC; cdr3_aa: CASSVGLAKTYEQYF
j_call: TRBJ2-2; clone_size: few; v_call: TRBV6-5; d_call: TRBD1; cdr3_nt: TGTGCCAGCAGTTCAGGACAGGGGAAGAACACCGGGGAGCTGTTTTTT; cdr3_aa: CASSSGQGKNTGELFF
j_call: TRBJ2-3; clone_size: NA; v_call: TRBV5-1; d_call: TRBD1; cdr3_nt: TGCGCCAGCAGCCCCAGACAGGGTCCGATTGGAGATACGCAGTATTTT; cdr3_aa: CASSPRQGPIGDTQYF
j_call: TRBJ2-3; clone_size: once; v_call: TRBV5-1; d_call: NA; cdr3_nt: TGCGCCAGCAGCCTACAACACGCAGATACGCAGTATTTT; cdr3_aa: CASSLQHADTQYF
j_call: TRBJ2-1; clone_size: NA; v_call: TRBV9; d_call: NA; cdr3_nt: TGTGCCAGCAGCCTACGTCTTGGGGGGAGGAACTACAATGAGCAGTTCTTC; cdr3_aa: CASSLRLGGRNYNEQFF
j_call: TRBJ2-1; clone_size: NA; v_call: TRBV5-4; d_call: TRBD2; cdr3_nt: TGTGCCAGCAGTTCGACTAGCGGGAGTTACAATGAGCAGTTCTTC; cdr3_aa: CASSSTSGSYNEQFF
j_call: TRBJ1-1; clone_size: NA; v_call: TRBV6-6; d_call: TRBD1; cdr3_nt: TGTGCCAGCAGTTACGGGGGGACAGGGGCGAACACTGAAGCTTTCTTT; cdr3_aa: CASSYGGTGANTEAFF
j_call: TRBJ2-7; clone_size: NA; v_call: TRBV5-6; d_call: NA; cdr3_nt: TGTGCCAGCAACATCCGACTCGGGCGGAACGAGCAGTACTTC; cdr3_aa: CASNIRLGRNEQYF